The following is a TCR beta chain sequence with its context. This entry is derived from a study of blood T cell repertoires in COVID-19. Whole-study context: Sources were T cells, B-cell-depleted T cells, or PBMCs; the material itself was cDNA or gDNA.

Losses at the gene ends were 0 bases for V and 5 bases for J; bases not matched to a gene: 8. Germline values: CDR1 MNHEY, CDR2 SVGAGI. CDR3 length: 16 amino acids. Data came from immunoSEQ multiplex PCR; TCRdb stores just in-frame clones and leaves some out. Of a few hundred thousand clones listed, 70% to 90% were seen once; the top ten hold about 4%. The rearrangement joins TRBV6-5 to TRBJ2-5; 8 nucleotides align to TRBD1. The TCR originated in a man aged 25 to 45 who had recovered from COVID-19. The specimen was PBMCs or T cells enriched from blood (not recorded which). The CDR3 nucleotides read TGTGCCAGCAGTTACTCGACCTGGACAGGGCTTGAGACCCAGTACTTC. This gives the protein CASSYSTWTGLETQYF.